This T cell receptor (beta chain) appears in the sequencing data of a study of T cell responses to AZD1222 COVID-19 vaccine. Study findings and constraints: Females outnumbered males among donors, who were mostly white British; clonal diversity was possibly underestimated. Rises in breadth and depth of Spike-specific TCRs came after two AZD1222 doses. Reports say nearly half of spike-specific TCRs go after unmutated variant regions. CD4 TCRs associated with vaccination spanned spike, dominating at 160-218 and 743-854.

CDR1 and CDR2 from the germline V gene are KGHSH and LQKENI. This CDR3 comprises 15 residues. V dropped 3 bases and J dropped 5 bases, with 13 bases sitting between them. Generated by immunoSEQ multiplex PCR, the TCRdb table keeps only in-frame clones and is missing some. This table has some 150,000 clones, 88% appearing once. As to this clone: Its antigen remains unknown.

This clonotype originated in an adult in good health. This rearrangement joins TRBV18 to TRBJ1-4; TRBD1 might be the D (5 bases). The starting material was peripheral blood, obtained on day 0 of MenACWY control vaccination. The CDR3 nucleotides are TGTGCCAGCTCACCTGGGACCGAAACGAATGAAAAACTGTTTTTT. This translates into CASSPGTETNEKLFF.